The entry below gives a single TCR beta chain sequence along with its context. What it recognizes is unknown. These data originate in a study of CD8+ T cells in alopecia areata. Study results and caveats: Whereas mice showed it more clearly, TCR sharing across patients was murkier, possibly because of HLA. One nonresponder makes the tie between baseline CD8+ expansion and response uncertain.

Described treatment: oral pan-JAK inhibitor, 5-10 mg twice daily. The authors extracted RNA and reverse transcribed it into cDNA as the sequencing template. Profiling relied on immunoSEQ multiplex PCR, and the TCRdb table lists in-frame clones only, not all of them. The data show about 190,000 clones, roughly three fifths seen once. Germline CDR1 and CDR2: MGHRA and YSYEKL. The CDR3 covers 16 residues. The V end lost 4 bases, the J end lost 5 bases, and 20 bases lay between the germline ends. The sample in question was CD4+ T cells sorted from blood, obtained at week 4, from a patient treated with tofacitinib. This clonotype originated in a human donor with alopecia areata. The chain links TRBV4-1 to TRBJ2-5; a weak D match, TRBD2 (6 bases). DNA for the CDR3: TGCGCCAGCAGCCCCAAAGGACTAACGGGAGAGGAGACCCAGTACTTC. Translated: CASSPKGLTGEETQYF.